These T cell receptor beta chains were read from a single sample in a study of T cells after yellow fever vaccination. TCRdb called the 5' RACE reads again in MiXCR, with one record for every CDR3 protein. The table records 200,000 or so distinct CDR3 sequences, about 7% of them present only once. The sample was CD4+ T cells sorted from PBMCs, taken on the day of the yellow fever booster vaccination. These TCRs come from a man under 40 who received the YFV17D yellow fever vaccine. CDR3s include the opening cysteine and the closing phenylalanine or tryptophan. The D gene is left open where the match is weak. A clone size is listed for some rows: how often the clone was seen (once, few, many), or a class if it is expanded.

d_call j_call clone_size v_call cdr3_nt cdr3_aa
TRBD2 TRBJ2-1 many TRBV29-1 TGCAGCGTTCTGAGGCGGGAGGGTTACAATGAGCAGTTCTTC CSVLRREGYNEQFF
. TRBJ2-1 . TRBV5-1 TGCGCCAGCAGCTTTAACGGGAGAGTGGGTAATGAGCAGTTCTTC CASSFNGRVGNEQFF
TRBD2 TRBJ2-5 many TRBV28 TGTGCCAGCAGACTAGCGGGACAGTGGGGGACCCAGTACTTC CASRLAGQWGTQYF
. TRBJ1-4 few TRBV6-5 TGTGCCAGCAGTTACTCGCGAGGAGGAAAACTGTTTTTT CASSYSRGGKLFF
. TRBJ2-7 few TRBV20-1 TGCAGTGCTAGGGGCACAGCCGGGCACGAGCAGTACTTC CSARGTAGHEQYF
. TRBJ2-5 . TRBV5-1 TGCGCCAGCAGCTCAGGGGAGGTTCAAGAGACCCAGTACTTC CASSSGEVQETQYF
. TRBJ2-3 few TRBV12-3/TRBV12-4 TGTGCCAGCAGTTCCGGGGCAGCCCCAGATACGCAGTATTTT CASSSGAAPDTQYF
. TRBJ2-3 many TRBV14 TGTGCCAGCAGCCGGTCGGGAAAGTCAGATACGCAGTATTTT CASSRSGKSDTQYF
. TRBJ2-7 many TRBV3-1 TGTGCCAGCAGCCAGGGATTGGACGAGCAGTACTTC CASSQGLDEQYF
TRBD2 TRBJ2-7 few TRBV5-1 TGCGCCAGCAGCTTCCGTAATCTAGCGGGAGGGCCTAATCCCGAGCAGTACTTC CASSFRNLAGGPNPEQYF
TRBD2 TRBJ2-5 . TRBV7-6 TGTGCCAGCAGCCGGACTAGCGGGACTACACAAGAGACCCAGTACTTC CASSRTSGTTQETQYF
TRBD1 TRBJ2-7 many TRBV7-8 TGTGCCAGCAGCTTCCCGTCCGGGACAGGGGCCTACGAGCAGTACTTC CASSFPSGTGAYEQYF
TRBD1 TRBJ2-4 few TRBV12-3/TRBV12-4 TGTGCCAGCAGTCCATCCCGGACAGGGGGAGTCATTCAGTACTTC CASSPSRTGGVIQYF
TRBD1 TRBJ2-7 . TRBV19 TGTGCCAGTAGTAACAGGGGAAAACCCTACGAGCAGTACTTC CASSNRGKPYEQYF
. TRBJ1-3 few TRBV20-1 TGCAGTGCTAGACCATTCACCGGGACGCTCGGAAACACCATATATTTT CSARPFTGTLGNTIYF
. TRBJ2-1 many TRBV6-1 TGTGCCAGCGGACTCACGCTAAACGTCTACAATGAGCAGTTCTTC CASGLTLNVYNEQFF
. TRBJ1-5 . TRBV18 TGTGCCAGCTCACTGTCCAGTGATCAGCCCCAGCATTTT CASSLSSDQPQHF
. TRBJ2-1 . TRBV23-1 TGCGCCAGCAGTGGGGGGCACCCGGTTAATGAGCAGTTCTTC CASSGGHPVNEQFF
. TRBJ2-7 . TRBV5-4 TGTGCCAGCAGCTTGTTCGGGGCATCGGAGCAGTACTTC CASSLFGASEQYF
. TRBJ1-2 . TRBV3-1 TGTGCCAGCAGCGGTGACAGCGGGCCGGCTGGCTACACCTTC CASSGDSGPAGYTF
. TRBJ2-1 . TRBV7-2 TGTGCCAGCAGCTGGTTAGGGGGATCCTACAATGAGCAGTTCTTC CASSWLGGSYNEQFF
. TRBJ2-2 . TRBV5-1 TGCGCCAGCAGCCTACAAAAAGCCAACACCGGGGAGCTGTTTTTT CASSLQKANTGELFF
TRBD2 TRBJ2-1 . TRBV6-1 TGTGCCAGCAGCCGCCGGACTAGCGGGAGGGCCGCCTACAATGAGCAGTTCTTC CASSRRTSGRAAYNEQFF
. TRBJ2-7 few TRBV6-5 TGTGCCAGCAGTTACCTCTCAAGGGGCGGGGAGCAGTACTTC CASSYLSRGGEQYF
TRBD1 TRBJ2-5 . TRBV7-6 TGTGCCAGCAGCTTAGCAGGCAGGGGGCGGGAGACCCAGTACTTC CASSLAGRGRETQYF
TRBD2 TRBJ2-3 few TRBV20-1 TGCAGTGCTACCCGTCTAGCGGACCTCCACACAGATACGCAGTATTTT CSATRLADLHTDTQYF
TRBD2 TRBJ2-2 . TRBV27 TGTGCCAGCGGAGGACTAGCGGGAGCTGGGGAGCTGTTTTTT CASGGLAGAGELFF
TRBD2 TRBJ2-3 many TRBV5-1 TGCGCCAGCAGCTTGGAGCGGGGGAGCACAGATACGCAGTATTTT CASSLERGSTDTQYF
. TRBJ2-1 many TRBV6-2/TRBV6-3 TGTGCCAGCAGTCTCGGGGAGTTGGCCTACAATGAGCAGTTCTTC CASSLGELAYNEQFF
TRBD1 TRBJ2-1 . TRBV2 TGTGCCAGCAGACCCCGGGACAGGGGTACCAATGAGCAGTTCTTC CASRPRDRGTNEQFF
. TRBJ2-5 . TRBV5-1 TGCGCCAGCAGCTGGAATCGGGAAGAGACCCAGTACTTC CASSWNREETQYF
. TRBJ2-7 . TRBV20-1 TGCAGTGCTAGATCCGATGGATACGAGCAGTACTTC CSARSDGYEQYF
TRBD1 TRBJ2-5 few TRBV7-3 TGTGCCAGCAGCTTGGGGACAGAAGAGACCCAGTACTTC CASSLGTEETQYF
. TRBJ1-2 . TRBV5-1 TGCGCCAGCAGCTTGGGGGGTACAGGGCGGCCCCTTGGCTACACCTTC CASSLGGTGRPLGYTF
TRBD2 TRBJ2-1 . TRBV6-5 TGTGCCAGCAGTTCGAGGACTAGCGCGGGGTACAATGAGCAGTTCTTC CASSSRTSAGYNEQFF
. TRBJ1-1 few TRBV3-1 TGTGCCAGCAGCCAAGGGGGAAGGGAAGCTTTCTTT CASSQGGREAFF
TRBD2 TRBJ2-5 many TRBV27 TGTGCCAGCAGTCCTCGGGGGGTAGAGACCCAGTACTTC CASSPRGVETQYF
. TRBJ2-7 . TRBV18 TGTGCCAGCTCACCCTGGGAAAGCTCCTACGAGCAGTACTTC CASSPWESSYEQYF
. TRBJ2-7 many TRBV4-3 TGCGCCAGCAGCCAAGATGTGCTGTTCTCCTACGAGCAGTACTTC CASSQDVLFSYEQYF
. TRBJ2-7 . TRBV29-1 TGCAGCGCCCGGTTCTCCTACGAGCAGTACTTC CSARFSYEQYF
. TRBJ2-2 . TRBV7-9 TGTGCCAGCAGCTCGACCGGGACTAACACCGGGGAGCTGTTTTTT CASSSTGTNTGELFF
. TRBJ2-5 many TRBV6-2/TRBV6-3 TGTGCCAGCAGTGCGGGGCGTACGACAGTCCAAGAGACCCAGTACTTC CASSAGRTTVQETQYF
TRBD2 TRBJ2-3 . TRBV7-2 TGTGCCAGCAGCTTTTGGGCGGGAGTTAGTTCAGATACGCAGTATTTT CASSFWAGVSSDTQYF
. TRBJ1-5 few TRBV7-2 TGTGCCAGCAGCCCTACAGGGTTGAGCAATCAGCCCCAGCATTTT CASSPTGLSNQPQHF
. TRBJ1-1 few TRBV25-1 TGTGCCAGCAGGGGACACGAGGGGCGATGGTCCACTGAAGCTTTCTTT CASRGHEGRWSTEAFF
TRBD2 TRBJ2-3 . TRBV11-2 TGTGCCAGCAGCGCGGGAGTTACGGGGAGAACTAGCACAGATCCGCAGTATTTT CASSAGVTGRTSTDPQYF
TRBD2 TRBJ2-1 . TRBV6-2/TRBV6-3 TGTGCCAGCGGAATACTAGCGGGAGGGCAGGGTGAGCAGTTCTTC CASGILAGGQGEQFF
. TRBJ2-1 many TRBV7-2 TGTGCCAGCAGCTTACTAGCAGGTGAGCAGTTCTTC CASSLLAGEQFF
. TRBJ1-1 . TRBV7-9 TGTGCCAGCAGTCCGGACGGGGGGAACACTGAAGCTTTCTTT CASSPDGGNTEAFF
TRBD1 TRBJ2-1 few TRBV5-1 TGCGCCAGCAGCTTGGGGGGACAGGGAAATGAGCAGTTCTTC CASSLGGQGNEQFF
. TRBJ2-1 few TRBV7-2 TGTGCCAGCAGCGGTAGGACCGTACTACTCAGACCCAATGAGCAGTTCTTC CASSGRTVLLRPNEQFF
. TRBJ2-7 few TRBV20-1 TGCAGTGCAAAGAACTACGAGCAGTACTTC CSAKNYEQYF
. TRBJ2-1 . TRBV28 TGTGCCAGCGGACCTTCCTGGGGACACGGAGGTAGCGGGCTAGCGAATGAGCAGTTCTTC CASGPSWGHGGSGLANEQFF
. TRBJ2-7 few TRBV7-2 TGTGCCAGCAGCCAATACAGCGATCCCTACGAGCAGTACTTC CASSQYSDPYEQYF
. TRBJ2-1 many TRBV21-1 TGTGCCAGCAGCAAAGTCATTTTGAGCTCCTACAATGAGCAGTTCTTC CASSKVILSSYNEQFF
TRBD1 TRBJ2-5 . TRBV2 TGTGCCAGCAGTCGGGACAGTCATGAGACCCAGTACTTC CASSRDSHETQYF
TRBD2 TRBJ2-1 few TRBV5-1 TGCGCCAGCAGCTTGGGGGGGACTAGCGGGAATGAGCAGTTCTTC CASSLGGTSGNEQFF
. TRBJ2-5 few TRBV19 TGTGCCAGTAGACCCCGGGATAGTAGGATGGAGACCCAGTACTTC CASRPRDSRMETQYF
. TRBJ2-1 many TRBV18 TGTGCCAGCTCACCGGCAGGGGTAAAGGGCAATGAGCAGTTCTTC CASSPAGVKGNEQFF